What follows are 20 T cell receptor beta chains derived from one specimen sequenced in a study of shared clonotypes between healthy human individuals. The method was immunoSEQ multiplex PCR; TCRdb's version includes in-frame clones alone and lacks a portion of them. The data hold about 2.1 million clones, with about 92% observed a single time. Naive CD8 cells, CD45RO-negative and positively selected for CCR7, excluded terminally differentiated effector memory CD45RA+ cells. The sample taken for sequencing was naive CD8+ T cells from PBMCs. These receptors were obtained from a man aged 18 to 35 in good health. Some clones in this sample may be carry-over from other donors' samples.

V and J are TRBV7-9 and TRBJ2-1; D unresolved. CDR3 length equals 14 residues. Germline CDR1 is SEHNR and CDR2 is FQNEAQ (reference sequence). The V and J ends lost 4 bases and 8 bases respectively, with 15 bases between them. The CDR3 spells CASSWNSLVDEQFF. CDR3 nucleotides: TGTGCCAGCAGCTGGAATTCGCTAGTCGATGAGCAGTTCTTC.

CDR3: CASSHTLGDGNQPQHF. The CDR3 DNA reads TGTGCCAGCAGTCACACCTTGGGGGATGGCAATCAGCCCCAGCATTTT. The chain links TRBV28 to TRBJ1-5, with D possibly TRBD1 on 5 matching bases. CDR1 MDHEN and CDR2 SYDVKM come from the germline V gene. V was clipped by 5 bases and J by 2 bases, with 16 bases between them. The CDR3 consists of 16 residues.

This rearrangement joins TRBV19 to TRBJ2-7; 9 nucleotides agree with TRBD2. V shed 7 bases, J shed 7 bases, and the junction held 14 bases outside the gene matches. The CDR3 length is 15 residues. Per germline, CDR1 LNHDA and CDR2 SQIVND (reference sequence). The CDR3 spells CASMGWREGRLEQYF. CDR3 nucleotides: TGTGCCAGTATGGGTTGGCGGGAGGGCCGGCTGGAGCAGTACTTC.

This rearrangement joins TRBV2 to TRBJ2-2, with D hard to call. V was cut by 1 base and J by 10 bases, with 10 bases left in between. Germline V CDR1 and CDR2: SNHLY, FYNNEI. CDR3 size: 13 residues. The CDR3, as DNA: TGTGCCAGCAGTGAAGGAACCTTCGAGGAGCTGTTTTTT. This sequence encodes CASSEGTFEELFF.

Details on this clone: Other DNA sequences within the sample encode an identical CDR3. The chain carries TRBV28 and TRBJ2-3, with 9 bases lining up with TRBD2. V lost 5 bases and J lost 6; bases outside the gene matches: 3. CDR3 length equals 13 residues. Per the germline V gene, CDR1 is MDHEN and CDR2 is SYDVKM. The CDR3 region has the DNA TGTGCCAGCAGTGTAGCGGGAGCTGATACGCAGTATTTT. As protein: CASSVAGADTQYF.

The genes are TRBV2 and TRBJ2-7; D possibly corresponds to TRBD2 (5 bases). The V end lost 3 bases, the J end lost 1 base, and 13 bases lay between the germline ends. The V gene's germline CDR1 is SNHLY and CDR2 FYNNEI. The CDR3 is 15 residues long. This CDR3 reads CASSEWSSSSYEQYF. Here the CDR3 DNA reads TGTGCCAGCAGTGAGTGGTCTAGCTCTTCCTACGAGCAGTACTTC.

This sequence joins TRBV11-3 and TRBJ2-1, with 12 bases lining up with TRBD2. This CDR3 has 18 residues. Germline values: CDR1 SGHNT, CDR2 YENEEA. V lost 1 base to trimming and J lost 8 bases; unmatched junction nucleotides: 12. CDR3 DNA: TGTGCCAGCAGCTTAGGATACCCTAGCGGGAGGGCTGGCCATGAGCAGTTCTTC. Translated, it gives CASSLGYPSGRAGHEQFF.

The chain carries TRBV11-2 and TRBJ2-7; 8 nucleotides align to TRBD2. CDR3 length: 14 amino acids. Trimming cost V 4 bases and J 5 bases; bases outside gene matches: 7. Germline CDR1 is SGHAT and CDR2 is FQNNGV. CDR3 nucleotide sequence: TGTGCCAGCAGCTATAGCGGGAATCGGAACGAGCAGTACTTC. This encodes CASSYSGNRNEQYF.

The chain is built from TRBV6-5 and TRBJ2-7; TRBD2 matches at 11 bases. There are 13 residues in the CDR3. The germline V gene encodes CDR1 MNHEY and CDR2 SVGAGI. V lost 5 bases and J lost 5; bases outside the gene matches: 2. The CDR3, as DNA: TGTGCCAGCAGTGAACTAGCGGGAGACGAGCAGTACTTC. Its protein is CASSELAGDEQYF.

The chain combines TRBV19 with TRBJ2-7; TRBD2 is a possible D gene (5 bases). From germline, CDR1 is LNHDA and CDR2 SQIVND (reference sequence). This CDR3 is 11 amino acids long. Deletions cut 7 bases from V and 6 bases from J, with 10 bases between. The CDR3 DNA reads TGTGCCAGTAATGAGGGCGGCGAGCAGTACTTC. It encodes CASNEGGEQYF.

The chain recombines TRBV30 with TRBJ1-5, with D perhaps matching TRBD1 (5 bases). CDR1 is GTSNPN, CDR2 SVGIG, per germline (reference sequence). The CDR3 extends over 15 amino acids. With 2 bases removed from V and 3 bases from J, the gap between germline ends came to 14 bases. CDR3 region: CAWSSGQGPNQPQHF. CDR3 bases: TGTGCCTGGAGTAGTGGTCAGGGCCCCAATCAGCCCCAGCATTTT.

The CDR3 here is CASSQDQQGWDNEQFF. CDR3 sequence (DNA): TGCGCCAGCAGCCAAGATCAGCAGGGATGGGACAATGAGCAGTTCTTC. The chain employs TRBV4-3 and TRBJ2-1; D is perhaps TRBD1 (5 bases). Germline-derived CDR1 and CDR2 are LGHNA and YSLEER. There are 16 residues in the CDR3. V was cut by 0 bases and J by 5 bases, with 14 bases left in between.

The chain employs TRBV27 and TRBJ2-6; D unresolved. The CDR3 runs to 15 residues. V dropped 4 bases and J dropped 2 bases, with 9 bases sitting between them. Germline V gene sequence: CDR1 MNHEY, CDR2 SMNVEV (reference sequence). DNA for the CDR3: TGTGCCAGCAGTTCCCACCGTGCTGGGGCCAACGTCCTGACTTTC. It yields the protein CASSSHRAGANVLTF.

The chain employs TRBV28 and TRBJ2-7; maybe TRBD2 (5 bases). The CDR3 loop spans 16 amino acids. Trimming shortened V by 4 bases and J by 0 bases, and 16 bases separated the two germline ends. CDR1 and CDR2 (germline): MDHEN, SYDVKM. In DNA form, the CDR3 reads TGTGCCAGCAGTTCGCTACTAGAACGGAACTCCTACGAGCAGTACTTC. Protein: CASSSLLERNSYEQYF.

The gene calls are TRBV7-3 and TRBJ2-2; TRBD1 or TRBD2 may be the D gene (5 bases each). CDR3 size: 16 residues. The V end was cut by 5 bases, the J end by 5 bases, with 18 bases between. Germline CDR1 reads SGHTA; CDR2 reads FQGTGA. The CDR3 reads CASSLGPGTKTGELFF. In nucleotides, the CDR3 is TGTGCCAGCAGCCTAGGGCCTGGGACCAAAACCGGGGAGCTGTTTTTT.

The gene calls are TRBV19 and TRBJ1-2, with D hard to call. Trimming cost V 3 bases and J 7 bases, with 18 bases left between them. The germline CDR1 and CDR2 sequences are LNHDA and SQIVND (reference sequence). This CDR3 contains 15 residues. CDR3: CASSIGNPPLGGYTF. The CDR3 DNA sequence: TGTGCCAGTAGTATTGGTAATCCCCCCCTCGGTGGCTACACCTTC.

The chain joins TRBV13 to TRBJ2-5; 10 bases are shared with TRBD1. Trimming took 3 bases from V and 5 from J; bases not matched to a gene: 18. Per the germline V gene, CDR1 is PRHDT and CDR2 is FYEKMQ (reference sequence). The CDR3 length is 19 residues. DNA of the CDR3: TGTGCCAGCAGCTTTACAACCCGGGACAGGGGCGAGGGTTGGGAGACCCAGTACTTC. Translation: CASSFTTRDRGEGWETQYF. The full variable domain, completed using reference TRBV13 and TRBJ2-5, is AAGVIQSPRHLIKEKRETATLKCYPIPRHDTVYWYQQGPGQDPQFLISFYEKMQSDKGSIPDRFSAQQFSDYHSELNMSSLELGDSALYFCASSFTTRDRGEGWETQYFGPGTRLLVL.

The V and J genes are TRBV6-1 and TRBJ2-7; perhaps TRBD2 as D (6 bases). Germline CDR1 reads MNHNS; CDR2 reads SASEGT. V was cut by 5 bases and J by 6 bases, with 20 bases left in between. CDR3 length: 15 residues. The CDR3 nucleotides read TGTGCCAGCAGTCCAAGGAGGGGAACCTCCCCCGAGCAGTACTTC. Amino acids: CASSPRRGTSPEQYF.

This chain joins TRBV15 and TRBJ2-2; TRBD2 might be the D (5 bases). Trimming stripped 3 bases from V and 6 bases from J, with 17 bases between. Germline CDR1 reads LNHNV; CDR2 reads YYDKDF (reference sequence). This CDR3 is built from 16 residues. The CDR3 here is CATSSGNEGLSGELFF. Written as DNA, the CDR3 is TGTGCCACCAGCAGTGGGAATGAGGGATTGTCCGGGGAGCTGTTTTTT.

The V call is TRBV5-4, the J call TRBJ2-1; tentative D call: TRBD2 (5 bases). This CDR3 is built from 11 residues. Germline lookup yields CDR1 SGHNT and CDR2 YYREEE (reference sequence). The ends were cut back, 4 bases at V and 9 bases at J, with 8 bases in the middle. CDR3 amino acids: CASSQEVEQFF. The CDR3 coding sequence is TGTGCCAGCAGCCAGGAGGTTGAGCAGTTCTTC.